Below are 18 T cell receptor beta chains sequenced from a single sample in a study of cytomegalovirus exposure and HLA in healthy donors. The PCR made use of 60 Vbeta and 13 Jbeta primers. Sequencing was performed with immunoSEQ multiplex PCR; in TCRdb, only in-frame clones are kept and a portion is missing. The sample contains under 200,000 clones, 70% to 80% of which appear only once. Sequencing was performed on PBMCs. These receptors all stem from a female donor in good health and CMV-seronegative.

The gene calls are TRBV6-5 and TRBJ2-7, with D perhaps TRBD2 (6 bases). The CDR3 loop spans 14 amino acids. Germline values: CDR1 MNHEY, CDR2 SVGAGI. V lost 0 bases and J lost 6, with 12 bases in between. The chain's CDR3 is CASSYSGGPTEQYF. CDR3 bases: TGTGCCAGCAGTTACTCGGGGGGTCCGACCGAGCAGTACTTC.

The CDR3 DNA reads as TGTGCCAGCAGACACAGGACCCTCTACGAGCAGTACTTC. Amino acid sequence: CASRHRTLYEQYF. This rearrangement joins TRBV5-6 to TRBJ2-7; D may be TRBD1 (5 bases). CDR3 length: 13 residues. The germline V gene has CDR1 SGHDT and CDR2 YYEEEE. The ends were cut back, 5 bases at V and 3 bases at J, with 12 bases in the middle. Supplemented by reference TRBV5-6 and TRBJ2-7, the full variable domain reads DAGVTQSPTHLIKTRGQQVTLRCSPKSGHDTVSWYQQALGQGPQFIFQYYEEEERQRGNFPDRFSGHQFPNYSSELNVNALLLGDSALYLCASRHRTLYEQYFGPGTRLTVT.

The chain's CDR3 is CASSSLYYEQYF. The CDR3 DNA reads TGTGCCAGCAGTTCCCTGTATTACGAGCAGTACTTC. The V and J genes are TRBV28 and TRBJ2-7; D is uncertain. V lost 4 bases to trimming and J lost 4 bases, with 8 bases between them. The CDR3 is made up of 12 amino acids. Germline V lookup: CDR1 MDHEN, CDR2 SYDVKM.

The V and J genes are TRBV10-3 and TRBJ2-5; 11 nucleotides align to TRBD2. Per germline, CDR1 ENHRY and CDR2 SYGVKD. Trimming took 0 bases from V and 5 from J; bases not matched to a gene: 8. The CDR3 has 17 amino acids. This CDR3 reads CAISESGLAVAGETQYF. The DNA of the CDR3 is TGTGCCATCAGTGAGTCGGGACTAGCGGTAGCAGGGGAGACCCAGTACTTC.

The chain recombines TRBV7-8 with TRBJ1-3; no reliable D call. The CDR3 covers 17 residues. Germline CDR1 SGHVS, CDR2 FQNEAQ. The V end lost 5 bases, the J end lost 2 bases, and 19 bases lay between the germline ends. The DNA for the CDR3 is TGTGCCAGCAGCCCCCACCCTGGACTCTCGGCTGGAAACACCATATATTTT. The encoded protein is CASSPHPGLSAGNTIYF.

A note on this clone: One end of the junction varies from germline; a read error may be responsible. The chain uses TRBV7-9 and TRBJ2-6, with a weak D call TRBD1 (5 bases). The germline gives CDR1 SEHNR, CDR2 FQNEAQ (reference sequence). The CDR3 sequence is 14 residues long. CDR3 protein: CASRRSSGANGLTF. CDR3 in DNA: TGTGCCAGCAGGCGTAGCTCTGGGGCCAACGGCCTGACTTTC.

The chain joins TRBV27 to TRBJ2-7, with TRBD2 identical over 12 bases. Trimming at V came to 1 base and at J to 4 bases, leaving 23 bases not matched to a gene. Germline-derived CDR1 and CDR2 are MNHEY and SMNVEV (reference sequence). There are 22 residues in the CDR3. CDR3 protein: CASSLFGGIPPRTSGKRYEQYF. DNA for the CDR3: TGTGCCAGCAGTTTATTCGGGGGTATACCACCCCGGACTAGCGGGAAGAGGTACGAGCAGTACTTC.

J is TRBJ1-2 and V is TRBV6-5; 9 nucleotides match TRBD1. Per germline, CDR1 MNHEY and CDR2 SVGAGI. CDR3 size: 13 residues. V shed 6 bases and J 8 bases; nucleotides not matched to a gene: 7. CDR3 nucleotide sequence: TGTGCCAGCAGCCCTGGGGACAGGGCGGGCTACACCTTC. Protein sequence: CASSPGDRAGYTF.

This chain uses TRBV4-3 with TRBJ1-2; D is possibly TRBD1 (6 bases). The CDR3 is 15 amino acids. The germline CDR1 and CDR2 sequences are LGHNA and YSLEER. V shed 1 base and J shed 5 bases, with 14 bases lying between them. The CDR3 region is CASSQVPTGLYGYTF. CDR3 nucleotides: TGCGCCAGCAGCCAAGTTCCCACAGGGCTTTATGGCTACACCTTC.

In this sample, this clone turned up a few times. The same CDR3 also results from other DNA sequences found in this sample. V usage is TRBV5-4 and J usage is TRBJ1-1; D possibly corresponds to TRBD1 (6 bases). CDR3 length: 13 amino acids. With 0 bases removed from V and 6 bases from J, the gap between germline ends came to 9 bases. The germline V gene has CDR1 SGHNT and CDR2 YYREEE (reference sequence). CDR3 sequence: CASSLAGGPEAFF. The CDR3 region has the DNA TGTGCCAGCAGCTTGGCCGGGGGGCCTGAAGCTTTCTTT.

The CDR3, as DNA: TGTGCCAGCAGCACCCTAGACTATGGCTACACCTTC. Protein: CASSTLDYGYTF. The J gene is TRBJ1-2, the V gene TRBV7-9; no definite D call. V lost 5 bases and J lost 3, with 7 bases in between. Germline V gene lookup returns CDR1 SEHNR and CDR2 FQNEAQ (reference sequence). This CDR3 is built from 12 residues.

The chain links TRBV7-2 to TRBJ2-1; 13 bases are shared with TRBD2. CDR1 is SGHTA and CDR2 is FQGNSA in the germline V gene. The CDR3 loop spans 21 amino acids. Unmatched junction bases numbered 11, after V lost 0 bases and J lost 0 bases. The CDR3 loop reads CASSLALVGTSGVSSYNEQFF. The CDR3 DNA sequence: TGTGCCAGCAGCTTAGCTCTGGTGGGGACTAGCGGGGTGAGCTCCTACAATGAGCAGTTCTTC.

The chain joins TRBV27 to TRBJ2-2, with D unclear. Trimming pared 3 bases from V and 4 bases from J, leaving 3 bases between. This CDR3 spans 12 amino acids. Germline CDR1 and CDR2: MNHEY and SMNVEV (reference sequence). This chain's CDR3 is CASSFVTGELFF. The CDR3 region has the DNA TGTGCCAGCAGTTTCGTCACCGGGGAGCTGTTTTTT.

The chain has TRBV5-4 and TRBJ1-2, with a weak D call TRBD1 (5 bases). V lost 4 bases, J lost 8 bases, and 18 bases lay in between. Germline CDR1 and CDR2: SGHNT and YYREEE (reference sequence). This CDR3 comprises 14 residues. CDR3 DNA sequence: TGTGCCAGCAGCCGGATCTCCCAGGGATACGGCTACACCTTC. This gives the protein CASSRISQGYGYTF.

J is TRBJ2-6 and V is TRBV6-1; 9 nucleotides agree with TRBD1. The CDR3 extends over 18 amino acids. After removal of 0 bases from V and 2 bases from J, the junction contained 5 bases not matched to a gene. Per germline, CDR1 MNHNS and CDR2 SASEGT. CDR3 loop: CASSEATGGFAGANVLTF. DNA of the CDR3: TGTGCCAGCAGTGAAGCTACAGGGGGCTTCGCTGGGGCCAACGTCCTGACTTTC.

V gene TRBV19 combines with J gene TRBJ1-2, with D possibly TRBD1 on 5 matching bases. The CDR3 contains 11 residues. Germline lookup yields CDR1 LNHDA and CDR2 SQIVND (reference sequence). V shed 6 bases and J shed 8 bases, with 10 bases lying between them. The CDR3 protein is CASSPGWGYTF. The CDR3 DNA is TGTGCCAGTAGCCCAGGGTGGGGCTACACCTTC. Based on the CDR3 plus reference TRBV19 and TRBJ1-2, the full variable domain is DGGITQSPKYLFRKEGQNVTLSCEQNLNHDAMYWYRQDPGQGLRLIYYSQIVNDFQKGDIAEGYSVSREKKESFPLTVTSAQKNPTAFYLCASSPGWGYTFGSGTRLTVV.

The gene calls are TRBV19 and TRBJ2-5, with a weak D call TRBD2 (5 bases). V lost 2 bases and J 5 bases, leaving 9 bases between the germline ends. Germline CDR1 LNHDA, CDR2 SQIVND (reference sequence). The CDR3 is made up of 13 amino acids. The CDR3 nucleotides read TGTGCCAGTAGTATAAGAGGGTCCGAGACCCAGTACTTC. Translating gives CASSIRGSETQYF.

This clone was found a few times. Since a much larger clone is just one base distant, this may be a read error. This CDR3 is CAGKWDTSGANVLTF. The DNA for the CDR3 is TGTGCCGGCAAATGGGACACCTCTGGGGCCAACGTCCTGACTTTC. The chain has TRBV6-6 and TRBJ2-6; TRBD1 might be the D (6 bases). Between the trimmed V and J ends, which lost 11 bases and 0 bases, there was a span of 14 bases. The CDR3 has 15 residues. Germline loops: CDR1 MNHNY, CDR2 SVGAGI (reference sequence).